This T cell receptor (beta chain) was found in a study of T-cell reconstitution after alpha-beta-depleted transplantation in children. Whole-study findings and limits: Expanded graft clones, several hundred of them, were reportedly the source of alpha-beta T cells about two months after transplant. Diversity and T-cell counts at one year after transplant derived mostly from new T cells.

In its sample, this clonotype was seen many times. Its target is not known. For TCRbeta, the library was prepared with unique molecular identifiers. MiXCR, applied by TCRdb to the PCR reads, yields one record per CDR3 protein. The sample holds fewer than 250,000 distinct CDR3 sequences, around 7.8% seen once. Deletions cut 6 bases from V and 7 bases from J, with 9 bases between. Germline loops: CDR1 SQVTM, CDR2 ANQGSEA. The CDR3 contains 11 residues. The sample in question was PBMCs, mostly from graft donor cells, obtained 180 days after TCRalphabeta/CD19-depleted stem cell transplant. The receptor comes from a male patient younger than 18 who had a stem cell transplant for acute lymphoblastic leukemia, so the T cells may come from the graft donor. The chain combines TRBV29-1 with TRBJ1-4; D call uncertain. CDR3 sequence (DNA): TGCAGCGTCCAGGAGAGTGAAAAACTGTTTTTT. This codes for CSVQESEKLFF.